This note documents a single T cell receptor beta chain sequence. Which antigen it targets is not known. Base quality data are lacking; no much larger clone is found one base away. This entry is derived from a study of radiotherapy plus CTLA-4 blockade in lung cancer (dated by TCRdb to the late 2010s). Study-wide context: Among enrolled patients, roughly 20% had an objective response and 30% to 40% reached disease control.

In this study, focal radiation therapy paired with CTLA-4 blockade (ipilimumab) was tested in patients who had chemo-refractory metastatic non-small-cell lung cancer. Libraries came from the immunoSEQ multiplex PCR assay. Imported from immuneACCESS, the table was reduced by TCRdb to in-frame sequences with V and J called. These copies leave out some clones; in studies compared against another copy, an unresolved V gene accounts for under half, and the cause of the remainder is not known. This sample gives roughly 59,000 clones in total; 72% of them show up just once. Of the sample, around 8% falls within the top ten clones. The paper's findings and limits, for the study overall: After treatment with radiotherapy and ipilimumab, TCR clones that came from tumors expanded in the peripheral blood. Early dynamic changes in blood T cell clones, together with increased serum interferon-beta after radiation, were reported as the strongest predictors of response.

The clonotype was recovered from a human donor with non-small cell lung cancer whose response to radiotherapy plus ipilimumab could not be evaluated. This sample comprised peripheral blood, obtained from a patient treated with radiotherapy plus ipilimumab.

The base sequence is TGTGCCAGCAGCGGGGGACAGGGGAATGACGAGCAGTACTTC. It codes for CASSGGQGNDEQYF. Recombination linked TRBV9 to TRBJ2-5, with 10 junctional bases fitting TRBD1. The J call may be incorrect, as the DNA end agrees better with TRBJ2-7. The cysteine opens and the phenylalanine closes a CDR3 of 14 amino acids. CDR3 DNA only is kept here, 42 bases in frame from base 1. The germline V gene yields SGDLS for CDR1 and YYNGEE for CDR2.